The 13 T cell receptor beta chains in this list originate from one sample, sequenced in a study of T cells expressing NK-cell markers. After re-calling the 5' RACE reads, TCRdb lists one entry per CDR3 protein, DNA absent. The clone table shows about 430,000 distinct CDR3 sequences, with the ten largest holding about 1.5%. Sequenced material: blood T cells: a sorted CD56 or NKG2C T cell subset, CD4+ or CD8+ T cells, or bulk PBMC T cells (not recorded which). These receptors were obtained from a woman between 45 and 65 years old in good health.

The chain links TRBV5-1 to TRBJ1-1. Germline V gene data show CDR1 as SGHRS and CDR2 as YFSETQ. The CDR3 extends over 12 amino acids. The CDR3 protein is CASSFRTGEAFF.

The chain uses TRBV24-1 and TRBJ2-1; TCRdb's D call of TRBD1 is untestable without DNA. From germline, CDR1 is KGHDR and CDR2 SFDVKD. CDR3 length: 13 amino acids. The CDR3 loop reads CATKQGWGNEQFF.

The V call is TRBV20-1, the J call TRBJ1-5; TCRdb names TRBD1, which stays unverified in the absence of DNA. This CDR3 has 21 residues. CDR1 is DFQATT and CDR2 is SNEGSKA in the germline V gene (reference sequence). This chain's CDR3 is CSARDIQGGTGGVMDNQPQHF.

The chain combines TRBV5-1 with TRBJ1-1; TCRdb gives TRBD1 as the D gene, but with no DNA this cannot be confirmed. Germline CDR1 reads SGHRS; CDR2 reads YFSETQ. The CDR3 sequence is 14 residues long. This CDR3 is CATRTGGLNTEAFF.

This chain links TRBV14 with TRBJ2-5; lacking DNA, the TRBD2 call made by TCRdb goes unchecked. This CDR3 region has 16 residues. Germline V gene sequence: CDR1 SGHDN, CDR2 FVKESK. The CDR3 protein is CASSQGETSGKETQYF.

The chain has TRBV7-8 and TRBJ2-1; TCRdb's D call of TRBD1 is untestable without DNA. CDR1 and CDR2 from the germline V gene are SGHVS and FQNEAQ. The CDR3 runs 15 residues. The CDR3: CASSFPGTGMNEQFF.

V usage is TRBV14 and J usage is TRBJ2-1; TCRdb outputs TRBD1, but without DNA this stays unchecked. The CDR3 has 13 residues. Germline CDR1 is SGHDN and CDR2 is FVKESK. Here the CDR3 reads CASSLSGGNEQFF.

This sequence joins TRBV20-1 and TRBJ2-1. The germline V gene encodes CDR1 DFQATT and CDR2 SNEGSKA (reference sequence). The CDR3 runs 11 residues. The CDR3 reads CSAPQTSEQFF.

This chain connects TRBV4-1 to TRBJ2-3; TCRdb lists TRBD2, though no DNA is available to test this call. The V gene's germline CDR1 is MGHRA and CDR2 YSYEKL. The CDR3 spans 18 residues. The CDR3 is CASSLGGLAITSTDTQYF.

The genes are TRBV5-1 and TRBJ2-5; checking the TCRdb D call of TRBD2 is not possible without DNA. CDR1 is SGHRS, CDR2 YFSETQ, per germline. This CDR3 is built from 15 residues. The CDR3 loop is CASSPGLREEETQYF.

The CDR3 here is CASSSPNEQFF. This rearrangement joins TRBV5-1 to TRBJ2-1. The CDR3 consists of 11 residues. Germline CDR1 and CDR2: SGHRS and YFSETQ.

The chain joins TRBV28 to TRBJ1-2; TCRdb proposes TRBD1, but this gene call is untestable without DNA. There are 15 residues in the CDR3. Germline assignment: CDR1 MDHEN and CDR2 SYDVKM. The chain's CDR3 is CASSNGIGYNYGYTF.

The chain has TRBV7-8 and TRBJ2-2; TCRdb indicates TRBD1, and absent DNA this call remains unverified. The CDR3 is 16 residues long. Per germline, CDR1 SGHVS and CDR2 FQNEAQ. The CDR3 sequence is CASSKRTGQNTGELFF.